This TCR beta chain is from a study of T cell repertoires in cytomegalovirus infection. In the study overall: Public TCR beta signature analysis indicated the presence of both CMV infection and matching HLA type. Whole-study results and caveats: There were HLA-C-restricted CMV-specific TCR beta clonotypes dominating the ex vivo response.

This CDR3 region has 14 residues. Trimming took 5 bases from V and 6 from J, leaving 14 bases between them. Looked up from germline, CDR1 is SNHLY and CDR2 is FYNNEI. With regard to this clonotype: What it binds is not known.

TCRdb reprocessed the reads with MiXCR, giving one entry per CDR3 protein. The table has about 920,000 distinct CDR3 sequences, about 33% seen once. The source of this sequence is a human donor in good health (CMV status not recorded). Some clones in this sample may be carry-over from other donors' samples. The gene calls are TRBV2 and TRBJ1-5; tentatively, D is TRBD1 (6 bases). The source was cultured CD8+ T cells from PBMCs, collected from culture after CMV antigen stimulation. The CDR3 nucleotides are TGTGCCAGCAGTTCGGACAGCGAAAGTCAGCCCCAGCATTTT. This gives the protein CASSSDSESQPQHF.